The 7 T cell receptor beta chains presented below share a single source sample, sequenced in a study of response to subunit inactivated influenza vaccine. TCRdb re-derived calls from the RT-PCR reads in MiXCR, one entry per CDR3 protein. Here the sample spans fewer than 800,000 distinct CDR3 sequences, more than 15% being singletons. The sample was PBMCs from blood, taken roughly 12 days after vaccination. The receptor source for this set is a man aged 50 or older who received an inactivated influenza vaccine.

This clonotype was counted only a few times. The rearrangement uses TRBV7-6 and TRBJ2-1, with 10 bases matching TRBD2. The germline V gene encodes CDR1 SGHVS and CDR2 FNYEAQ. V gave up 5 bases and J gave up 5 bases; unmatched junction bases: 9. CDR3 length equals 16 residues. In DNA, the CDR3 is TGTGCCAGCAGCCTCGAGGCTAGCGGGAGTGACAATGAGCAGTTCTTC. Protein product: CASSLEASGSDNEQFF.

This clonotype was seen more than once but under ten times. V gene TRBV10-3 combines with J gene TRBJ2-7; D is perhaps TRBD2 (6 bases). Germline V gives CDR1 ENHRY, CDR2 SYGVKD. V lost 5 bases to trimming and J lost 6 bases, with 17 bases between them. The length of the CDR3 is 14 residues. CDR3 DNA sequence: TGTGCCATCAGTCGGGACGGATTAGCGGCCGAGCAGTACTTC. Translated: CAISRDGLAAEQYF.

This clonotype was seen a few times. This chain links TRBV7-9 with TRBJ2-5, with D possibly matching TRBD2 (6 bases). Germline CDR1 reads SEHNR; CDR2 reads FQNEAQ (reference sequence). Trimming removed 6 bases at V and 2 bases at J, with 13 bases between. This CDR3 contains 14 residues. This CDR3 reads CASRLNSGQETQYF. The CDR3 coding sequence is TGTGCCAGCAGACTAAATAGCGGACAAGAGACCCAGTACTTC.

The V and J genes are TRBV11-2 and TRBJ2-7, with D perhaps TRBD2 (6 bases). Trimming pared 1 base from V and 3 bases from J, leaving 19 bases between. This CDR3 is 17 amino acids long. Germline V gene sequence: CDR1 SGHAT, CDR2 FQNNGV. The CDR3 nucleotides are TGTGCCAGCAGCTTAGGTCGCTCGGGGGTAACTCTCTACGAGCAGTACTTC. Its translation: CASSLGRSGVTLYEQYF. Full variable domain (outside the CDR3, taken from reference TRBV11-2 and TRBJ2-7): EAGVAQSPRYKIIEKRQSVAFWCNPISGHATLYWYQQILGQGPKLLIQFQNNGVVDDSQLPKDRFSAERLKGVDSTLKIQPAKLEDSAVYLCASSLGRSGVTLYEQYFGPGTRLTVT.

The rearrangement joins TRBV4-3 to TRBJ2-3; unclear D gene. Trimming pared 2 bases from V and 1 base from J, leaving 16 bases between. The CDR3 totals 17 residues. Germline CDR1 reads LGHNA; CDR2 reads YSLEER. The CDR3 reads CASSQWTGPPGTDTQYF. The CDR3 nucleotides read TGCGCCAGCAGCCAATGGACGGGCCCACCGGGCACAGATACGCAGTATTTT.

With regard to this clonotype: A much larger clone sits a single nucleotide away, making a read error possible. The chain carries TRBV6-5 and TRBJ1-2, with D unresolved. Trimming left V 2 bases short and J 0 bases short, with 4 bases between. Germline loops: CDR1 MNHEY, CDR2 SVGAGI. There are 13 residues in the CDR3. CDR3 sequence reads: CASSYRPNYGYTF. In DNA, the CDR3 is TGTGCCAGCAGTTACAGGCCTAACTATGGCTACACCTTC.

The CDR3 DNA reads as TGCAGTGCTAGGGAGACAGGGGGTCAGCCCCAGCATTTT. Its translation: CSARETGGQPQHF. V is TRBV20-1 and J is TRBJ1-5; 9 bases map to TRBD1. CDR3 length: 13 residues. Germline V gene sequence: CDR1 DFQATT, CDR2 SNEGSKA (reference sequence). With 3 bases clipped from V and 6 bases from J, the junction kept 3 bases outside the gene matches.